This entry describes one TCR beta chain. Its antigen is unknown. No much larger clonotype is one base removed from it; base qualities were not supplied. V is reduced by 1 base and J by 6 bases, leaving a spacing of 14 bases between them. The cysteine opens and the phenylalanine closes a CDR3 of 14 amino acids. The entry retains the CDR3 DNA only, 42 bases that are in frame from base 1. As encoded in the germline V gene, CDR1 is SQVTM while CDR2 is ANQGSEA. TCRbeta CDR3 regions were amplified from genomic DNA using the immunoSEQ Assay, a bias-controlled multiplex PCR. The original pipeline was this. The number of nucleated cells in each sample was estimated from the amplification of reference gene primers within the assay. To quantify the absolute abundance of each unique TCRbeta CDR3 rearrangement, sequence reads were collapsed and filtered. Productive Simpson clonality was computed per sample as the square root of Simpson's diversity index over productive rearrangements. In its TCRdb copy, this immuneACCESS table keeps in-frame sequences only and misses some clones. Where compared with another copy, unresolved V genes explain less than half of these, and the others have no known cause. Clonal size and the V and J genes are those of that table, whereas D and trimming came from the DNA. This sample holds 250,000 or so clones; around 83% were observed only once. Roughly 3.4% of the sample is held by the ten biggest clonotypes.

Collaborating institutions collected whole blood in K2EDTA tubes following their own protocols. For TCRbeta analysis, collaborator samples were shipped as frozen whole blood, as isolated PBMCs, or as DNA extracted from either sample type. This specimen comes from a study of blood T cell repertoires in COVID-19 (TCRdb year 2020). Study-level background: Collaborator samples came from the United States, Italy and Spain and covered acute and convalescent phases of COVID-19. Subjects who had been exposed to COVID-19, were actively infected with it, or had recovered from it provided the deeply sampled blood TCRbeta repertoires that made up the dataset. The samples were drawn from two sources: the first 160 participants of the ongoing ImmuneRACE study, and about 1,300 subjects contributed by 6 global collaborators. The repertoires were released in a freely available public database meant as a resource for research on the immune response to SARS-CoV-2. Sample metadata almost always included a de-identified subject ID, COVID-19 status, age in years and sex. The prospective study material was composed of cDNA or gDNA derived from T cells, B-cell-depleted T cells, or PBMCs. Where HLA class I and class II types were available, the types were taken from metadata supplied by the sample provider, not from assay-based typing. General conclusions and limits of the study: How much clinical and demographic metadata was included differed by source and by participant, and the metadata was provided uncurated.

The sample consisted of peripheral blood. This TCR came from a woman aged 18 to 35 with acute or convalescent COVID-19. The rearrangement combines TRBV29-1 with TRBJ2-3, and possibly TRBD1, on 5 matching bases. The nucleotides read TGCAGCGTTGAAGTCCAAGCCAGGGTCGATACGCAGTATTTT. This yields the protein CSVEVQARVDTQYF.